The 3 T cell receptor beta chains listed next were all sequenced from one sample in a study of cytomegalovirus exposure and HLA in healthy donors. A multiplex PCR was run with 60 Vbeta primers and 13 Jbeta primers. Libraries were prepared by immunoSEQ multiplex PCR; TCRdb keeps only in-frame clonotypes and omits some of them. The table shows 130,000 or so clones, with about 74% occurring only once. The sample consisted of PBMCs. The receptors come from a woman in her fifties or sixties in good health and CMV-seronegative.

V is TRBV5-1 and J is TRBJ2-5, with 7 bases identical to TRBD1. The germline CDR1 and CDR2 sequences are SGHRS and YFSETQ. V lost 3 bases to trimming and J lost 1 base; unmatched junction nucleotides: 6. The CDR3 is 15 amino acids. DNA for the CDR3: TGCGCCAGCAGCTCAATGGGGACAGCCCAAGAGACCCAGTACTTC. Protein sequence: CASSSMGTAQETQYF.

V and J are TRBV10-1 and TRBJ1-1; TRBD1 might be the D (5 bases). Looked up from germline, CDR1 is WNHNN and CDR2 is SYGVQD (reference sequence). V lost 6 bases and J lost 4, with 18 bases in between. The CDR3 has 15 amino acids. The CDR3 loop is CASSTRGETGTEAFF. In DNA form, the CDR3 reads TGCGCCAGCAGCACTCGGGGGGAGACGGGCACTGAAGCTTTCTTT.

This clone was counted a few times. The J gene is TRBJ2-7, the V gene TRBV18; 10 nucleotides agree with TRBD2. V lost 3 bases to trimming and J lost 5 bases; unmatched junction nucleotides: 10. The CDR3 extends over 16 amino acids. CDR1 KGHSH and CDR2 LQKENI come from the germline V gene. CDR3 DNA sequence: TGTGCCAGCTCACCGGCCAAGGCTCTAGCGGGAGACGAGCAGTACTTC. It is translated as CASSPAKALAGDEQYF.